This T cell receptor beta chain was recorded in a study of T cells in tumors after PD-1 blockade. Profiled with immunoSEQ multiplex PCR; TCRdb holds only in-frame clones, not every one. The data contain some 60,000 clones, roughly 75% of them seen just once; the ten biggest clones take up around 15%. The sequence came from a human donor with basal cell carcinoma. The sample in question was PBMCs, obtained before anti-PD-1 treatment.

CDR3 in amino acids: CASSGAPGNSPLHF. The CDR3 DNA sequence: TGTGCCAGCAGTGGAGCCCCTGGGAATTCACCCCTCCACTTT. The chain has TRBV6-1 and TRBJ1-6, with unresolved D. CDR1 is MNHNS and CDR2 is SASEGT in the germline V gene. Deletions cut 4 bases from V and 7 bases from J, with 11 bases between. There are 14 residues in the CDR3.